This T cell receptor (beta chain) derives from a study of T cells in women clearing cervical HPV infection. The CDR3 extends over 18 amino acids. With V trimmed by 5 bases and J by 4 bases, 18 bases remained unmatched. Germline V lookup: CDR1 DFQATT, CDR2 SNEGSKA (reference sequence). Assay: immunoSEQ multiplex PCR; the TCRdb copy retains only in-frame clones and omits some. This sample carries roughly 30,000 clones, with about 4.5% going to the ten biggest clones. Study-level results: Richness plus V gene abundances separated cases from controls with AUC less than 0.9.

In the case of this clone: Its antigen is unknown. With the read ending 3 residues before the CDR3 end, the germline J gene is used to fill in that end.

The receptor was isolated from a woman between 18 and 75 years old with a cervical HPV16 infection that either progressed to CIN3+ or cleared (not recorded which). This sequence joins TRBV20-1 and TRBJ1-2; 11 bases are a match to TRBD1. The specimen sequenced was blood buffy coat. CDR3 sequence: CSAENDSPDRGRAYGYTF. The part of the CDR3 DNA that was read is TGCAGTGCTGAGAATGACTCACCGGACAGGGGGCGCGCCTATGGC.